This TCR beta chain emerged from a study of T cells in Graves' hyperthyroidism and ophthalmopathy. This CDR3 comprises 8 residues. CDR1 and CDR2 (germline): DFQATT, SNEGSKA (reference sequence). Amplified regions were TCR beta CDR3 sequences from RNA transcripts. The TCR CDR3 was amplified in a first-round RT-PCR using the HTBI primer set. TCRdb analysed the multiplex PCR reads with MiXCR anew, one entry per CDR3 protein. The sample shows some 580,000 distinct CDR3 sequences, around 15% of them seen only once. Diagnosis rested on symptoms, serum thyroxine and TRAb, thyroid ultrasound, and orbital computed tomography. On this clonotype: Germline is not matched at one junction end, which may reflect a read error.

The source is a woman aged 40 to 55 with Graves' ophthalmopathy. The V call is TRBV20-1, the J call TRBJ2-5; D may be TRBD2 (5 bases). What was sequenced was blood. This chain's CDR3 is CSARPTSF. In nucleotides, the CDR3 is TGCAGTGCTAGACCTACTAGCTTC.